This TCR beta chain is drawn from a study of T cells in Graves' hyperthyroidism and ophthalmopathy. Study-level background: Blood was drawn when the patient was first diagnosed and still untreated.

The diagnostic basis comprised clinical symptoms, serum thyroxine and TRAb, thyroid ultrasound and orbital computed tomography. The source material, RNA transcripts, was used to amplify TCR beta CDR3 regions. HTBI primers were the set used in a first-round RT-PCR of the TCR CDR3. Each CDR3 protein gets one entry after TCRdb re-called the multiplex PCR reads with MiXCR. The repertoire consists of hundreds of thousands of distinct CDR3 sequences, with around 20% occurring once and the leading ten covering over 30%. Sequencing input: blood. The TCR comes from a man aged 25-45 years with Graves' ophthalmopathy.

In nucleotides, the CDR3 is TGTGCCAGCTCATTCACACTTCTAGCCAGCACAGATACGCAGTATTTT. Residues: CASSFTLLASTDTQYF. The chain couples TRBV18 to TRBJ2-3, with a weak D call TRBD2 (5 bases). CDR3 length equals 16 residues. With 5 bases removed from V and 0 bases from J, the gap between germline ends came to 15 bases. The germline CDR1 and CDR2 sequences are KGHSH and LQKENI.